This T cell receptor (beta chain) came from a study of tumor-infiltrating lymphocytes in primary liver carcinoma. RNA and DNA were co-extracted from approximately 20-30 mg of unsorted bulk tissue. The study, taken as a whole, reports: Tumor region pairs shared more overlap than did tumor-adjacent and tumor-blood pairs. Tumor top-250-clone fraction significantly exceeded that of blood (p = 0.039).

CDR1 and CDR2 from the germline V gene are MNHEY and SVGEGT. This CDR3 has 15 residues. Starting from around 0.45 ug of total RNA, TCR beta cDNA was produced with a primer in the constant region. ARM-PCR, slightly modified, supplied the TCR beta libraries through three nested multiplex PCR rounds. It was with TRBV1-TRBV30 forward primers and a C-beta reverse primer that the first two PCR rounds were run, at around 10 cycles each. TCRdb passed the multiplex PCR reads through MiXCR, listing each CDR3 protein once. The sample lists about 70,000 distinct CDR3 sequences; over 60% were seen once. Notes on this clonotype: What it recognizes is unknown. The junction does not match germline at one end; this may be a read error.

Specimen: liver tumor tissue from sampling region 4. Subset indicated: tumor region T4, right-lateral pole. This chain links TRBV6-2 or TRBV6-3 with TRBJ2-1, with no clear D. This TCR derives from a man aged 35 to 55 with primary liver carcinoma and hepatitis B virus infection. Here the CDR3 DNA reads TGTGCCAGCGGTTATAGATCCCATGGGGTGGTTGAGCAGTTCTTC. Translated, it gives CASGYRSHGVVEQFF.